This T cell receptor (delta chain) originates from a study of Vδ1+ human thymocytes. Study-level findings and limits: Thymic TRG and TRD repertoires appeared highly polyclonal, with Gaussian CDR3 length distributions. Around 18% of thymic delta-chain sequences were Vdelta2, with few Vdelta3, unlike blood Vdelta1+ controls.

The sorted cells were CD3+ Vdelta1+ Vdelta2- thymocytes from alphabeta-depleted thymus. The CDR3 runs 21 residues. J was trimmed by 0 bases and V by 3 bases; bases with no gene match: 18. CDR1 TSWWSYY and CDR2 QGS come from the germline V gene. Notes on this clone: Its target is unknown.

RNA was extracted from the cells and then reverse transcribed. Pooled V-gene forward primers with one constant-region reverse primer generated the CDR3 amplicons by multiplex PCR. TCRdb reran clone calling via CATT on the multiplex PCR reads. The data show 80,000 or so delta-chain clones, around 34% seen once. Sequenced material: Vdelta1+ gamma-delta thymocytes from the thymus. Subset indicated: FACS-sorted CD3+ TCRalphabeta- TCRVdelta1+ TCRVdelta2- thymocytes. The sequence was obtained from a boy in the first two years of life who had congenital heart surgery. V gene TRDV1 combines with J gene TRDJ1; 11 nucleotides match TRDD3. This chain's CDR3 is CALGEVLSSWGIRPYTDKLIF. The CDR3, as DNA: TGTGCTCTTGGGGAGGTTTTATCGTCATGGGGGATACGCCCCTACACCGATAAACTCATCTTT.